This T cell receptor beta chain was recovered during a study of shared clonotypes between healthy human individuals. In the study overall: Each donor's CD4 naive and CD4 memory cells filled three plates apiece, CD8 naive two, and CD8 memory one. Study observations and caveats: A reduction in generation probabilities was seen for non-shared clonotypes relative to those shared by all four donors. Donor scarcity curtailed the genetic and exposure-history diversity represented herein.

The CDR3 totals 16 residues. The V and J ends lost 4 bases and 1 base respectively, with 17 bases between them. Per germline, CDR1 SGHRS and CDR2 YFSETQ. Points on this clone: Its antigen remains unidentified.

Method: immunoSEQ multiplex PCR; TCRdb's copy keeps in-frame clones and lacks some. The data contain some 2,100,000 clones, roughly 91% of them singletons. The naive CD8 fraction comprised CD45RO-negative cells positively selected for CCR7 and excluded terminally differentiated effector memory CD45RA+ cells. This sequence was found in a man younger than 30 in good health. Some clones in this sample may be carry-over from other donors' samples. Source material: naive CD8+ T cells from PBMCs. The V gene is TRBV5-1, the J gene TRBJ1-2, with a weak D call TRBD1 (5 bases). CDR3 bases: TGCGCCAGCAGCGGCTCTCCAGGGAGGGATAACTATGGCTACACCTTC. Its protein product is CASSGSPGRDNYGYTF.